Included here is one T cell receptor (beta chain) sequence, with context. CDR1 and CDR2 from the germline V gene are SGHAT and FQNNGV. This CDR3 region has 14 residues. The junction had 8 bases not matched to a gene; V was cut back by 5 bases and J by 4 bases. This sample stems from a study of cytomegalovirus exposure and HLA in healthy donors. 13 Jbeta primers and 60 Vbeta primers were used for the PCR. Method: immunoSEQ multiplex PCR; TCRdb's copy keeps in-frame clones and lacks some. The sample holds 150,000 to 250,000 clones; roughly 85% are singletons and the top ten take about 2.5%. J is TRBJ2-7 and V is TRBV11-2, with 7 bases lining up with TRBD2. This TCR derives from a woman between 50 and 59 years old in good health and CMV-seronegative. The sequenced sample was PBMCs. The chain's CDR3 is CASSVTGGSYEQYF. DNA for the CDR3: TGTGCCAGCAGCGTGACGGGAGGTTCTTACGAGCAGTACTTC. Drawing the rest from reference TRBV11-2 and TRBJ2-7, the complete variable domain is EAGVAQSPRYKIIEKRQSVAFWCNPISGHATLYWYQQILGQGPKLLIQFQNNGVVDDSQLPKDRFSAERLKGVDSTLKIQPAKLEDSAVYLCASSVTGGSYEQYFGPGTRLTVT.